This T cell receptor (beta chain) is drawn from a study of cytomegalovirus exposure and HLA in healthy donors. PCR primers comprised 60 Vbeta and 13 Jbeta primers. Clones were read by immunoSEQ multiplex PCR, and TCRdb kept only the in-frame ones, dropping some. The repertoire consists of 100,000 to 150,000 clones, with 80% to 85% occurring once and the leading ten covering roughly 1.1%. The CDR3 length is 11 residues. In germline, CDR1 is SGHDT, CDR2 YYEEEE. Trimming stripped 0 bases from V and 8 bases from J, with 2 bases between. Study-wide results and limits: Analyzed later, most CMV-associated TCR beta chains appeared HLA-restricted.

Details on this clone: Its antigen is undetermined.

Despite likely unrecorded immune exposures, the donors were nominally healthy at the time of sampling. Sequences were obtained from PBMCs. This sequence originates from a woman under 40 in good health and CMV-seronegative. The chain couples TRBV5-6 to TRBJ2-2; D is uncertain. This chain's CDR3 is CASSLAGELFF. DNA of the CDR3: TGTGCCAGCAGCTTGGCGGGGGAGCTGTTTTTT.